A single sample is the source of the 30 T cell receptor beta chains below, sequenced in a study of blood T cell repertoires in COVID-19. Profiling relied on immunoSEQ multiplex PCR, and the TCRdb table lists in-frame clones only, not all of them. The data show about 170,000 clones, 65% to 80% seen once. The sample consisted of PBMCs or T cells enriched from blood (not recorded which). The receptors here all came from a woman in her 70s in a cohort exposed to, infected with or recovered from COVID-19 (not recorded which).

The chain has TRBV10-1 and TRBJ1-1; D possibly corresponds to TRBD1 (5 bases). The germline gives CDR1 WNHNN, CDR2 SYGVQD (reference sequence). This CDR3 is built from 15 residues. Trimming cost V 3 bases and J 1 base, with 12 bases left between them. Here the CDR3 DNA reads TGCGCCAGCAGTGACCTCCCAGGGTGGAACACTGAAGCTTTCTTT. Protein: CASSDLPGWNTEAFF.

The CDR3 sequence: CASRPGTVYGYTF. CDR3 DNA sequence: TGTGCCAGCAGACCCGGGACAGTCTATGGCTACACCTTC. V and J are TRBV7-9 and TRBJ1-2; 7 nucleotides agree with TRBD1. Germline CDR1 is SEHNR and CDR2 is FQNEAQ (reference sequence). V trimming: 6 bases; J trimming: 4 bases; junction bases outside the gene matches: 5. This CDR3 is built from 13 residues. Variable domain in full (rest from reference TRBV7-9 and TRBJ1-2): DTGVSQNPRHKITKRGQNVTFRCDPISEHNRLYWYRQTLGQGPEFLTYFQNEAQLEKSRLLSDRFSAERPKGSFSTLEIQRTEQGDSAMYLCASRPGTVYGYTFGSGTRLTVV.

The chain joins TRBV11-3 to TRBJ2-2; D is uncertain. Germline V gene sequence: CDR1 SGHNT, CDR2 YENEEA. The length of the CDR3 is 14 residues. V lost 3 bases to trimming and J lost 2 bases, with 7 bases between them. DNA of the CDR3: TGTGCCAGCAGCTTCCCTTATAACACCGGGGAGCTGTTTTTT. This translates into CASSFPYNTGELFF.

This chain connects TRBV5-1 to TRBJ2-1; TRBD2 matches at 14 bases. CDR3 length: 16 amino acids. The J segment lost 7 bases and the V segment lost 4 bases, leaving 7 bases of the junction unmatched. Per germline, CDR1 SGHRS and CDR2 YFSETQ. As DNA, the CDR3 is TGCGCCAGCAGCCCGGTGGGACTAGCGGGAGTTAATGAGCAGTTCTTC. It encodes CASSPVGLAGVNEQFF.

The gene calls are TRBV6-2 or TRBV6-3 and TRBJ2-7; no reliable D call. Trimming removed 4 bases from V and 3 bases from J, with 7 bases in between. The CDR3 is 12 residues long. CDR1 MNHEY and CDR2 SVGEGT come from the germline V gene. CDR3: CASSSQYYEQYF. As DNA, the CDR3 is TGTGCCAGCAGTTCACAGTACTACGAGCAGTACTTC.

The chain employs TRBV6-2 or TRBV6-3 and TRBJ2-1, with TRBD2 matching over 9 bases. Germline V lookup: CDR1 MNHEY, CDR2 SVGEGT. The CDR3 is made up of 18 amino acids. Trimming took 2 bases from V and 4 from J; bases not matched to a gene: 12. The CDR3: CASSYDRWGTSSYNEQFF. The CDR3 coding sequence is TGTGCCAGCAGTTACGACCGGTGGGGGACTAGCTCTTACAATGAGCAGTTCTTC.

CDR3 sequence (DNA): TGTGCCAGCAGCCGACTAGCGGGGGGCACAGATACGCAGTATTTT. This gives the protein CASSRLAGGTDTQYF. The chain combines TRBV11-1 with TRBJ2-3; 12 bases match TRBD2. J lost 1 base, V lost 5 bases, and 1 base had no gene match. Germline V lookup: CDR1 SGHAT, CDR2 FQDESV (reference sequence). CDR3 length: 15 amino acids.

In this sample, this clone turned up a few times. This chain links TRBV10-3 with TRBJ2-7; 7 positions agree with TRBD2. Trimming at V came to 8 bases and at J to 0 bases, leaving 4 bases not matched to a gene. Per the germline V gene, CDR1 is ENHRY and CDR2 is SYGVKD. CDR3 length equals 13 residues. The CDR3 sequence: CAIGSGGSYEQYF. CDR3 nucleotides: TGTGCCATCGGTTCGGGGGGCTCCTACGAGCAGTACTTC.

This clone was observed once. CDR3 sequence: CASSALAYSTDTQYF. The CDR3 bases are TGTGCCAGCAGCGCCCTAGCGTATAGCACAGATACGCAGTATTTT. V and J are TRBV9 and TRBJ2-3; weak D call: TRBD2 (6 bases). V was trimmed by 3 bases and J by 0 bases, leaving 11 bases between them. Per germline, CDR1 SGDLS and CDR2 YYNGEE. CDR3 size: 15 residues.

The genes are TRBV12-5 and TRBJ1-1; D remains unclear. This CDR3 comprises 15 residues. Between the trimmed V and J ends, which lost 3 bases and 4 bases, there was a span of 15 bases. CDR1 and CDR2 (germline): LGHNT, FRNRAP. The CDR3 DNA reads TGTGCTAGTGGTTTTCTTAGTGACAAACTCACTGAAGCTTTCTTT. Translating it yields CASGFLSDKLTEAFF.

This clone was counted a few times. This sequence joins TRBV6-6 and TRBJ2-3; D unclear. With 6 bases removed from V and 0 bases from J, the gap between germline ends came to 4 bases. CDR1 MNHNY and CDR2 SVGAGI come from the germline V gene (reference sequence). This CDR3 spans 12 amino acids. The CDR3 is CASRTSTDTQYF. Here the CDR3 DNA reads TGTGCCAGCAGGACTAGCACAGATACGCAGTATTTT.

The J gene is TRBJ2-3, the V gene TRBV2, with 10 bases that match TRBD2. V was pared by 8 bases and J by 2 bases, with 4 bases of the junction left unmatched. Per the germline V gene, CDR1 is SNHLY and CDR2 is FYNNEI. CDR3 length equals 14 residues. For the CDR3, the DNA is TGTGCCAGCCGAAGCGGGAGGGACACAGATACGCAGTATTTT. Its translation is CASRSGRDTDTQYF.

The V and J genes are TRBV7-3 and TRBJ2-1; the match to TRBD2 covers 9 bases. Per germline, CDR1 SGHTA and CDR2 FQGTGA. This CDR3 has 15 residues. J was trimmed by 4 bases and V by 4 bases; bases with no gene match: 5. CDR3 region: CASSSISGGYNEQFF. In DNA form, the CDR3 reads TGTGCCAGCAGCTCGATTAGCGGGGGTTACAATGAGCAGTTCTTC.

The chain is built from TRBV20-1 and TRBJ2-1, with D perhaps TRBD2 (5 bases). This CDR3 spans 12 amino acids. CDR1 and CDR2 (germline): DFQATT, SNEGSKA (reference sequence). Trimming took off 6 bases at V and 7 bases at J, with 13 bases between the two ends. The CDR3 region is CSASRTANEQFF. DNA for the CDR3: TGCAGTGCCAGTAGGACTGCTAATGAGCAGTTCTTC.

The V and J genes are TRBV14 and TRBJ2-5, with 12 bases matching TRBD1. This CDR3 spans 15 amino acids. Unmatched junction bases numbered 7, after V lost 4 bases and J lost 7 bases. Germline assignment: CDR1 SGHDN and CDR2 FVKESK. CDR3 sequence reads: CASSPGQGAVGTQYF. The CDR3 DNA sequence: TGTGCCAGCAGCCCGGGACAGGGGGCCGTCGGGACCCAGTACTTC.

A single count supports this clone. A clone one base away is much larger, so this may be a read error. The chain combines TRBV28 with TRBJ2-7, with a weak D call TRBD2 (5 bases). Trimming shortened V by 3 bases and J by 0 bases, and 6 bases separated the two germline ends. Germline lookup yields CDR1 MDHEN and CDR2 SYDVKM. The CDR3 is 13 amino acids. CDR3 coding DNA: TGTGCCAGCAGTTTTGGGAGCTCCTACGAGCAGTACTTC. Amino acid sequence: CASSFGSSYEQYF. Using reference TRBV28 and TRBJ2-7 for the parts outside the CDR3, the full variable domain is DVKVTQSSRYLVKRTGEKVFLECVQDMDHENMFWYRQDPGLGLRLIYFSYDVKMKEKGDIPEGYSVSREKKERFSLILESASTNQTSMYLCASSFGSSYEQYFGPGTRLTVT.

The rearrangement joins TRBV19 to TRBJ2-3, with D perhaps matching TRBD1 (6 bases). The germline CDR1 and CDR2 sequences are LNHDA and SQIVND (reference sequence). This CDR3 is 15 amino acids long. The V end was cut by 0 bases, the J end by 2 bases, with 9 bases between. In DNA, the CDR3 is TGTGCCAGTAGTATAGACCCAGGGGTCACAGATACGCAGTATTTT. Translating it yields CASSIDPGVTDTQYF.

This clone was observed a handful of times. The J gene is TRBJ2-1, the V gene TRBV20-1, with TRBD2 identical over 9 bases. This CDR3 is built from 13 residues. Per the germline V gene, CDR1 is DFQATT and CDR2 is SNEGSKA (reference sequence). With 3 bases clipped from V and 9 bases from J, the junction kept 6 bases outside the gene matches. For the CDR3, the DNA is TGCAGTGCTAGTCGGATAGCGGGAGTTGAGCAGTTCTTC. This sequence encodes CSASRIAGVEQFF.

The DNA for the CDR3 is TGTGCCAGCAGCCAAGAAGCTAGATCCTCCTACAATGAGCAGTTCTTC. Its translation: CASSQEARSSYNEQFF. The rearrangement uses TRBV4-2 and TRBJ2-1; D unclear. Germline V gene sequence: CDR1 LGHNA, CDR2 YNFKEQ. The CDR3 length is 16 residues. Trimming removed 0 bases at V and 0 bases at J, with 9 bases between.

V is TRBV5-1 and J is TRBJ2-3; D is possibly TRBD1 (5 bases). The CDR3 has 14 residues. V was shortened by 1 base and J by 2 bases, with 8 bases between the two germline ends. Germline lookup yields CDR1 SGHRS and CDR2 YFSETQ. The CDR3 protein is CASSLSGYTDTQYF. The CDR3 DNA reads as TGCGCCAGCAGCTTGTCAGGGTACACAGATACGCAGTATTTT.

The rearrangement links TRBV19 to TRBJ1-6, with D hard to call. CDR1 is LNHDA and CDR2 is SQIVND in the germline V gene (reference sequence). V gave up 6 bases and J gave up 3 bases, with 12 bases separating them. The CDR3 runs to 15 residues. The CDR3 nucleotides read TGTGCCAGTAGACTAGGACCGGACTATAATTCACCCCTCCACTTT. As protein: CASRLGPDYNSPLHF.

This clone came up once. For the CDR3, the DNA is TGTGCCACCAGTGCGGGAGTTACAGATACGCAGTATTTT. As protein: CATSAGVTDTQYF. The J gene is TRBJ2-3, the V gene TRBV24-1; tentative D call: TRBD2 (6 bases). V was pared by 5 bases and J by 3 bases, with 8 bases between. The CDR3 loop spans 13 amino acids. Germline V gene lookup returns CDR1 KGHDR and CDR2 SFDVKD.

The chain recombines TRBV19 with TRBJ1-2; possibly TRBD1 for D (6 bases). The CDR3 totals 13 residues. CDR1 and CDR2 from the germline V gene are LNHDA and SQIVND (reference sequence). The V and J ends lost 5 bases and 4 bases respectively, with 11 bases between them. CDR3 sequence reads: CASSPQGSYGYTF. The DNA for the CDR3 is TGTGCCAGTAGTCCTCAGGGGTCCTATGGCTACACCTTC.

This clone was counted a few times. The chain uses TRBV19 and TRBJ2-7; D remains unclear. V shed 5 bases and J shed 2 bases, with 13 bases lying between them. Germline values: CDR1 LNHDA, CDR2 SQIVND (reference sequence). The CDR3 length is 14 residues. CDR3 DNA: TGTGCCAGTAGTCAGCCTAGTTCTACCTACGAGCAGTACTTC. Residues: CASSQPSSTYEQYF.

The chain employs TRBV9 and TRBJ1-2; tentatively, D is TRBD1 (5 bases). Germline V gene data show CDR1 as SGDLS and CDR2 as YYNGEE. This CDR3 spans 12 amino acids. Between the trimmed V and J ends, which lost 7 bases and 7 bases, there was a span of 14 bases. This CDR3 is CASAGGVSGYTF. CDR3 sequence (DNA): TGTGCCAGCGCGGGAGGGGTGAGTGGCTACACCTTC.

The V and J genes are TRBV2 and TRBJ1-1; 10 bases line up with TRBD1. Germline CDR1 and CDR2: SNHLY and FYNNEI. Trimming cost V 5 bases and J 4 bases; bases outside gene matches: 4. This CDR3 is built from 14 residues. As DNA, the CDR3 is TGTGCCAGCAGTTGGGACAGGGGTGGCACTGAAGCTTTCTTT. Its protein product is CASSWDRGGTEAFF. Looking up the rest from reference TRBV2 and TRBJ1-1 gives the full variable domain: EPEVTQTPSHQVTQMGQEVILRCVPISNHLYFYWYRQILGQKVEFLVSFYNNEISEKSEIFDDQFSVERPDGSNFTLKIRSTKLEDSAMYFCASSWDRGGTEAFFGQGTRLTVV.

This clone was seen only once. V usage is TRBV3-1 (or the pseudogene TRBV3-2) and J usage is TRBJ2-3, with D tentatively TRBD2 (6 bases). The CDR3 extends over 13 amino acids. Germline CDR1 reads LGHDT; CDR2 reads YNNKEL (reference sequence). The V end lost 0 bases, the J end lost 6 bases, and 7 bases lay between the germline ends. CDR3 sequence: CASSQEGGDTQYF. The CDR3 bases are TGTGCCAGCAGCCAAGAAGGAGGGGATACGCAGTATTTT.

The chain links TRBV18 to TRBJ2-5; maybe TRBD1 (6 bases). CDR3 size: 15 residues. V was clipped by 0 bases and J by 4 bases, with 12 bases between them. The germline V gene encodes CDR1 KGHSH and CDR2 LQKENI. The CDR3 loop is CASSPPGQIGETQYF. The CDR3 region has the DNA TGTGCCAGCTCACCACCTGGACAGATTGGAGAGACCCAGTACTTC.

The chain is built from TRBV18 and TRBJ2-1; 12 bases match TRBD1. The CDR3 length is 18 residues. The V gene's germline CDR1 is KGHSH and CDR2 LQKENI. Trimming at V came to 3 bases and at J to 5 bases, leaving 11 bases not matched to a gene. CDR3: CASSPRSPGQGAHNEQFF. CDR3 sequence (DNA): TGTGCCAGCTCACCGAGGTCCCCGGGACAGGGGGCCCACAATGAGCAGTTCTTC.

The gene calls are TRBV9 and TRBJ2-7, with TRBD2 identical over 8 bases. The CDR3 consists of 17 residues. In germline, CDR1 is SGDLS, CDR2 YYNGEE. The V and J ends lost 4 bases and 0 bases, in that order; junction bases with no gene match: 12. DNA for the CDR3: TGTGCCAGCAGCCCAGGGGCTTTAGCGGGAAACTCCTACGAGCAGTACTTC. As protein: CASSPGALAGNSYEQYF. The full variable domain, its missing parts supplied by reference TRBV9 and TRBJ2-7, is DSGVTQTPKHLITATGQRVTLRCSPRSGDLSVYWYQQSLDQGLQFLIQYYNGEERAKGNILERFSAQQFPDLHSELNLSSLELGDSALYFCASSPGALAGNSYEQYFGPGTRLTVT.